This TCR beta chain emerged from a study of T cell responses to AZD1222 COVID-19 vaccine. Study-wide context: Second-dose intervals of approximately 4 or approximately 12 weeks were pooled.

CDR3 length equals 14 residues. Germline V gene lookup returns CDR1 MDHEN and CDR2 SYDVKM. Trimming pared 6 bases from V and 4 bases from J, leaving 15 bases between. This clone showed up just once. The method was immunoSEQ multiplex PCR; TCRdb's version includes in-frame clones alone and lacks a portion of them. The profile shows around 80,000 clones, approximately 91% of them singletons. The J gene is TRBJ1-1, the V gene TRBV28; tentatively, D is TRBD1 (6 bases). The material sequenced was peripheral blood, taken on day 0 of AZD1222 vaccination. This TCR came from an adult in good health. CDR3 loop: CASREQGDATEAFF. CDR3 in DNA: TGTGCCAGCAGAGAACAGGGAGATGCCACTGAAGCTTTCTTT.